This note documents a single TCR beta chain sequence. Antigen unknown. This sample was taken from a study of T cells expressing NK-cell markers. General observations from the study: Top CD8+ clonotypes included the dominant CD3+CD56+NKG2C+ clonotypes in several donors.

CDR3 size: 15 residues. Germline values: CDR1 SGHRS, CDR2 YFSETQ. TCRdb reprocessed the 5' RACE reads; each CDR3 protein has one entry and no DNA is given. The repertoire table contains about 150,000 distinct CDR3 sequences. The sequencing input was blood T cells: a sorted CD56 or NKG2C T cell subset, CD4+ or CD8+ T cells, or bulk PBMC T cells (not recorded which). The gene calls are TRBV5-1 and TRBJ2-4; TCRdb's D gene call, TRBD1, goes unchecked for lack of DNA. The sequence was collected from a woman in her forties or fifties in good health. CDR3 residues: CASSLWTGGRNIQYF.